Ten or more counts support the clone carrying this T cell receptor (beta chain). Its target is unknown. A single record per CDR3 protein comes from TCRdb applying MiXCR to the 5' RACE reads. The sample consists of a few hundred thousand distinct CDR3 sequences, 6.5% of them appearing once. The V gene lost 6 bases and the J gene lost 5 bases, with 13 bases spanning the gap. The CDR3 spans 14 residues. This sample stems from a study of identical twins. Study-level findings and limits: A cross-sectional statistical analysis, not follow-up of the same donors, supported the conclusions.

No donor was unhealthy or non-Caucasian. The same specimen was also included in a second study, on T cells expressing NK-cell markers. Turning to that study: The eight sequenced donors comprised seven who were HCMV-seropositive and one who was seronegative.

Source material: CD8+ T cells sorted from blood. This rearrangement joins TRBV12-3 or TRBV12-4 to TRBJ2-2; D is possibly TRBD2 (7 bases). This clonotype originated in a woman aged 18-29 years in good health. The CDR3 here is CASRNGGQTGELFF. The CDR3 DNA reads as TGTGCCAGCAGGAACGGGGGGCAGACCGGGGAGCTGTTTTTT.